This is a list of T cell receptor beta chains from one sample in a study of blood T cell repertoires in COVID-19. Clones were read by immunoSEQ multiplex PCR, and TCRdb kept only the in-frame ones, dropping some. The data show 300,000 to 450,000 clones, 75% to 90% seen once. The sequenced sample consisted of peripheral blood. These receptors all come from a woman aged 18-35 years with acute or convalescent COVID-19. CDR3s include the opening cysteine and the closing phenylalanine or tryptophan. Fields, in order: clone size, D gene, J gene, V gene, CDR3 length, CDR3 protein, CDR3 DNA. The D gene is left open where the match is weak. A clone size is listed for some rows: how often the clone was seen (once, few, many), or a class if it is expanded.

>.|TRBD2|TRBJ2-7|TRBV6-1|16
CASSEEIYGRAYEQYF
TGTGCCAGCAGTGAAGAGATATACGGGAGGGCCTACGAGCAGTACTTC
>.|.|TRBJ1-3|TRBV19|17
CASSIALGRTSGNTIYF
TGTGCCAGTAGTATTGCACTAGGACGGACCTCTGGAAACACCATATATTTT
>.|.|TRBJ2-3|TRBV11-3|15
CASSLGDSSTDTQYF
TGTGCCAGCAGCTTAGGAGACTCTAGCACAGATACGCAGTATTTT
>.|TRBD1|TRBJ1-4|TRBV28|14
CASSTGQTDEKLFF
TGTGCCAGCAGTACGGGACAGACCGATGAAAAACTGTTTTTT
>few|.|TRBJ2-3|TRBV5-1|12
CASSFDSLPQYF
TGCGCCAGCAGCTTTGACTCTCTCCCGCAGTATTTT
>.|TRBD1|TRBJ1-5|TRBV28|15
CASSPRTGVNQPQHF
TGTGCCAGCAGCCCCCGGACAGGGGTCAATCAGCCCCAGCATTTT
>.|TRBD2|TRBJ2-2|TRBV7-8|18
CASSFPNGTSGGTGELFF
TGTGCCAGCAGCTTCCCGAACGGGACTAGCGGGGGCACCGGGGAGCTGTTTTTT
>.|.|TRBJ1-4|TRBV11-2|17
CASSLEILQNSNEKLFF
TGTGCCAGCAGCTTAGAAATTTTACAGAACAGTAATGAAAAACTGTTTTTT
>.|.|TRBJ2-1|TRBV9|15
CASSARIGGVNEQFF
TGTGCCAGCAGCGCGCGGATTGGAGGTGTCAATGAGCAGTTCTTC
>.|.|TRBJ1-1|TRBV6-5|15
CASRPPRALNTEAFF
TGTGCCAGCAGACCGCCCAGGGCCTTGAACACTGAAGCTTTCTTT
>.|.|TRBJ1-1|TRBV5-5|15
CASRHPTGRYTEAFF
TGTGCCAGCAGACATCCTACAGGACGGTACACTGAAGCTTTCTTT